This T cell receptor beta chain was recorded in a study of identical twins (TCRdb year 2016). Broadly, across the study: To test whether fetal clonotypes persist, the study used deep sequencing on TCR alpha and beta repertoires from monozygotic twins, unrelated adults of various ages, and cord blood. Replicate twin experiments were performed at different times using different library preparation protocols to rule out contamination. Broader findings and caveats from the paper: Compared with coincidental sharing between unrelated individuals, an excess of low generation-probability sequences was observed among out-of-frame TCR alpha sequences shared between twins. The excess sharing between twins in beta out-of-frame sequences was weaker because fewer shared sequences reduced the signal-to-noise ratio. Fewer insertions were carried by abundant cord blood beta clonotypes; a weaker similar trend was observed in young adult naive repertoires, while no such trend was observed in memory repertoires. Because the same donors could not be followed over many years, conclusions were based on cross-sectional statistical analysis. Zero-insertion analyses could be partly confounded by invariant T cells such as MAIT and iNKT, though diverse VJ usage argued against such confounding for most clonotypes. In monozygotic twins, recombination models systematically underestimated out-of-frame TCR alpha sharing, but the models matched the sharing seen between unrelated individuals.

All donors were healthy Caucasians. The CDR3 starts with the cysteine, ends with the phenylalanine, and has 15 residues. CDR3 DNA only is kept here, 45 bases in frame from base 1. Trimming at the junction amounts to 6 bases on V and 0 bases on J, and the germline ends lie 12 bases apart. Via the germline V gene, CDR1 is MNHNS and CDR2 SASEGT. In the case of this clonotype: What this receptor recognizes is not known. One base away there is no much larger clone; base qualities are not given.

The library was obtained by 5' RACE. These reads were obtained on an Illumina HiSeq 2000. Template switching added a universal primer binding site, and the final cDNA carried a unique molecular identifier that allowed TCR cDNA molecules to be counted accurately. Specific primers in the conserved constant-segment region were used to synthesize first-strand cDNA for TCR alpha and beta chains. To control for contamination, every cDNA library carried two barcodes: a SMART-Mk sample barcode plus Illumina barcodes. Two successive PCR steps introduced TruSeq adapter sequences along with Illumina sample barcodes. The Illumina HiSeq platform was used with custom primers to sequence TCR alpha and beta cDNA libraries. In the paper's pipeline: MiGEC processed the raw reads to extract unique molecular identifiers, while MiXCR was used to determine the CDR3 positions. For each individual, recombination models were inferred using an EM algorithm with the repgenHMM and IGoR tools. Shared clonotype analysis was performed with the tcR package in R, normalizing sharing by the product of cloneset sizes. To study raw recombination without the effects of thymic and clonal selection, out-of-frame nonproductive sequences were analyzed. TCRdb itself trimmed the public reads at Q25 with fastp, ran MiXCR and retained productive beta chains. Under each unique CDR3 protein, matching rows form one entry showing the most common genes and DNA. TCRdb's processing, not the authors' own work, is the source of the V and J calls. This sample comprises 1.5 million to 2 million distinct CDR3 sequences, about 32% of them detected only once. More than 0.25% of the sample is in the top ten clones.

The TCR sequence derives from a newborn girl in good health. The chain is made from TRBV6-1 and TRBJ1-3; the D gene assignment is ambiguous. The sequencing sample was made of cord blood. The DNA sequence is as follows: TGTGCCAGCAGGATCACAGTCTACTCTGGAAACACCATATATTTT. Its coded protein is CASRITVYSGNTIYF.